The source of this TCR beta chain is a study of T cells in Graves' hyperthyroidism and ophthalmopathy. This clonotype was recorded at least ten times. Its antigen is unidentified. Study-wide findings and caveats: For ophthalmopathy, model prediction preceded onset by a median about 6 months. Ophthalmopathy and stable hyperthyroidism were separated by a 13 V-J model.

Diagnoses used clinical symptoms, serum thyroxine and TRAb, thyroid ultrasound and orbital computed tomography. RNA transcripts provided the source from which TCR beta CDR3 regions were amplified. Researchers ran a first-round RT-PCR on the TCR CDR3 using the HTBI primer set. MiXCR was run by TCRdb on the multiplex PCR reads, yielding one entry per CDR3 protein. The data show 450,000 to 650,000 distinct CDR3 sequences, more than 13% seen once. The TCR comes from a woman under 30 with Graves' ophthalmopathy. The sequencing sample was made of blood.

CDR3 sequence (DNA): TGTGCCATCAGTGGGCGGACAGATCCCTACGAGCAGTACTTC. As protein: CAISGRTDPYEQYF. The chain carries TRBV10-3 and TRBJ2-7, with D perhaps matching TRBD1 (6 bases). V shed 4 bases and J shed 2 bases, with 12 bases lying between them. This CDR3 has 14 amino acids. The germline CDR1 and CDR2 sequences are ENHRY and SYGVKD.